These 9 T cell receptor beta chains originate from one sample sequenced in a study of blood T cells in healthy people across ages. For the second PCR, which ran for about 7 to 11 cycles, a sample-barcoded 5' primer and a J-beta primer mix were used. TCRdb ran MiXCR on the 5' RACE reads and lists one entry per CDR3 protein. The sample shows under 1,100,000 distinct CDR3 sequences, roughly a quarter of them seen only once. The sample was also linked to a second study, of T cells of mothers and their children.

The material sequenced was blood. The receptor source for this set is a girl between 2 and 10 years old in good health.

There are a few counts of this clonotype. The rearrangement joins TRBV29-1 to TRBJ1-1; TRBD1 agrees at 7 bases. Germline CDR1 SQVTM, CDR2 ANQGSEA. The CDR3 spans 15 residues. Trimming cost V 0 bases and J 0 bases; bases outside gene matches: 4. This CDR3 reads CSVEDWGQLNTEAFF. CDR3 bases: TGCAGCGTTGAAGATTGGGGACAGCTGAACACTGAAGCTTTCTTT.

This clonotype was observed at least ten times. The CDR3 region has the DNA TGTGCCAGCAGTGTGGCGTACCAAGAGACCCAGTACTTC. Amino acid sequence: CASSVAYQETQYF. This chain connects TRBV12-3 or TRBV12-4 to TRBJ2-5; D uncertain. Trimming removed 5 bases at V and 0 bases at J, with 7 bases between. The length of the CDR3 is 13 residues.

V usage is TRBV6-1 and J usage is TRBJ2-1; unclear D gene. The CDR3 runs 14 residues. Trimming left V 8 bases short and J 3 bases short, with 14 bases between. Per the germline V gene, CDR1 is MNHNS and CDR2 is SASEGT. The CDR3 sequence: CASGLHRVYNEQFF. The CDR3 DNA sequence: TGTGCCAGCGGCCTTCATCGGGTCTACAATGAGCAGTTCTTC.

This clonotype has only a few counts. This chain connects TRBV28 to TRBJ2-1; the D gene could be TRBD1 or TRBD2 (5 bases each). The CDR3 extends over 11 amino acids. CDR1 and CDR2 from the germline V gene are MDHEN and SYDVKM. The V end lost 8 bases, the J end lost 5 bases, and 7 bases lay between the germline ends. The CDR3, as DNA: TGTGCCAGCGGGGGAAACAATGAGCAGTTCTTC. Encoded protein: CASGGNNEQFF.

This clonotype turned up a few times. The rearrangement links TRBV5-1 to TRBJ2-5, with unresolved D. TRBJ2-1 explains the end of the DNA better; the J call may be wrong. The CDR3 runs 13 residues. Germline V CDR1 and CDR2: SGHRS, YFSETQ. CDR3 region: CASSLDADNEQFF. CDR3 in DNA: TGCGCCAGCAGCTTGGACGCAGACAATGAGCAGTTCTTC.

This clonotype was found a few times. Its ends do not fully match the called genes, so a read error is possible. The chain has TRBV6-6 and TRBJ2-2, with D maybe TRBD2 (6 bases). This CDR3 region has 12 residues. Germline CDR1 reads MNHNY; CDR2 reads SVGAGI (reference sequence). CDR3 region: CASSTLVGGLFF. CDR3 nucleotides: TGTGCCAGCAGTACCCTAGTGGGGGGGCTGTTTTTT.

V and J are TRBV11-3 and TRBJ2-7, with 8 bases identical to TRBD1. Germline V gives CDR1 SGHNT, CDR2 YENEEA. The CDR3 is 16 residues long. The trim removed 6 bases at V and 0 bases at J, leaving 10 bases unmatched. The CDR3, as DNA: TGTGCCAGCAGATACAGGGGGACCCAGAGCTCCTACGAGCAGTACTTC. It codes for CASRYRGTQSSYEQYF.

This clonotype has a handful of counts. J is TRBJ1-4 and V is TRBV2; D call uncertain. Between the trimmed V and J ends, which lost 7 bases and 5 bases, there was a span of 11 bases. Germline CDR1 SNHLY, CDR2 FYNNEI. The CDR3 consists of 13 residues. CDR3 in amino acids: CASNWDRNEKLFF. The CDR3 region has the DNA TGTGCCAGCAACTGGGATAGAAATGAAAAACTGTTTTTT.

The chain joins TRBV9 to TRBJ1-1; 8 nucleotides agree with TRBD1. Germline V CDR1 and CDR2: SGDLS, YYNGEE. V dropped 2 bases and J dropped 6; count of bases not matched to a gene: 6. The CDR3 is made up of 14 amino acids. The CDR3 region has the DNA TGTGCCAGCAGCGTCCAGGGGGCCGGGGCTGAAGCTTTCTTT. Amino acid sequence: CASSVQGAGAEAFF. The full variable domain, in which reference TRBV9 and TRBJ1-1 provide the parts outside the CDR3, is DSGVTQTPKHLITATGQRVTLRCSPRSGDLSVYWYQQSLDQGLQFLIQYYNGEERAKGNILERFSAQQFPDLHSELNLSSLELGDSALYFCASSVQGAGAEAFFGQGTRLTVV.